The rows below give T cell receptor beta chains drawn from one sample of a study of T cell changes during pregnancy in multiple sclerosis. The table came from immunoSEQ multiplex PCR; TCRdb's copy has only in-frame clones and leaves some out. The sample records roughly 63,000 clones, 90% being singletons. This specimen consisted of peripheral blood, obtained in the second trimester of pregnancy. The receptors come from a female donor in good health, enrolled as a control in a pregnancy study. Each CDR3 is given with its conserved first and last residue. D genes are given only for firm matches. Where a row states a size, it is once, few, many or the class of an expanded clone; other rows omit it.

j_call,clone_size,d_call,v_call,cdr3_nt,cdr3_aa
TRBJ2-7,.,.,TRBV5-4,TGTGCCAGCAGCTTATCTACGGGCGAGCAGTACTTC,CASSLSTGEQYF
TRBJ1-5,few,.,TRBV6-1,TGTGCCAGCAGTGACTCGGGAGGGAATCAGCCCCAGCATTTT,CASSDSGGNQPQHF
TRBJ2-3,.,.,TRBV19,TGTGCCAGTAGTATAGGCCCCGGGAGAGCCACAGATACGCAGTATTTT,CASSIGPGRATDTQYF
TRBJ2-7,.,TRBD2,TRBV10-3,TGTGCCATCAGTGTATCGGGCAGAGATAGCGGGCCGAGCTCCTACGAGCAGTACTTC,CAISVSGRDSGPSSYEQYF
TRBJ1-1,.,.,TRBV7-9,TGTGCCAGCAGCTTGGGGGGACGAACTCTGAACACTGAAGCTTTCTTT,CASSLGGRTLNTEAFF
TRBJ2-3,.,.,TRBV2,TGTGCCAGCATCCCTTTGGATACGCAGTATTTT,CASIPLDTQYF
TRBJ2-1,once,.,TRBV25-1,TGTGCCAGCAGTGTAACCTCCGGGACAACAATAAAGCAGTTCTTC,CASSVTSGTTIKQFF
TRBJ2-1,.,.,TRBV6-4,TGTGCCAGCAGTGAGCGGGGAAGCTCCTACAATGAGCAGTTCTTC,CASSERGSSYNEQFF
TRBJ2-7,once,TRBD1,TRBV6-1,TGTGCCAGCAGTGGGGACAGCTACGAGCAGTACTTC,CASSGDSYEQYF
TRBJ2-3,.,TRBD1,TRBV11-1,TGTGCCAGCAGCGACCTCCGGGACAGGGAAGGAAATACGCAGTATTTT,CASSDLRDREGNTQYF
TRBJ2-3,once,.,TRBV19,TGTGCCAGTAGTATCATAACAGGGACAGATACGCAGTATTTT,CASSIITGTDTQYF
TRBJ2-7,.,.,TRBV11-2,TGTGCCAGCAGCTCTCGAGAAACCGAGCAGTACTTC,CASSSRETEQYF
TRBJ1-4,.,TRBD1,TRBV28,TGTGCCAGCAGTCCCCAGGGGGAAATTGGCGGAAAACTGTTTTTT,CASSPQGEIGGKLFF
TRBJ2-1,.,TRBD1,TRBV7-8,TGTGCCAGCAGCCCGGGACAGAACAATGAGCAGTTCTTC,CASSPGQNNEQFF
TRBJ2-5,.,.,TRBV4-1,TGCGCTTCGTCGAGCCAAGACGATAGTGGAAGGGAGCAGTACTTC,CASSSQDDSGREQYF
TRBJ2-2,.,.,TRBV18,TGTGCCAGCTCACCAAGGACGGGGGTCAACACCGGGGAGCTGTTTTTT,CASSPRTGVNTGELFF
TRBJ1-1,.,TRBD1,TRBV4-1,TGCGCCAGCAGCCAAGACAGGGGGATGAACACTGAAGCTTTCTTT,CASSQDRGMNTEAFF
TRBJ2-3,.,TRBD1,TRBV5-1,TGCGCCAGCAGCTTGCTGGGACAGGGGGCGGGAGATACGCAGTATTTT,CASSLLGQGAGDTQYF
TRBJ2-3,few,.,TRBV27,TGTGCCAGCAGTTCGGGATACCAAGTGGATACGCAGTATTTT,CASSSGYQVDTQYF
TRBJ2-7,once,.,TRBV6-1,TGTGCCAGCAGTGAACTGGCAAGATACGAGCAGTACTTC,CASSELARYEQYF
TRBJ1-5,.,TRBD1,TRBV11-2,TGTGCCAGCAGCTTAGTCCCGGGACAGAATCAGCCCCAGCATTTT,CASSLVPGQNQPQHF
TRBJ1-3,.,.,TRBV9,TGTGCCAGCAGCGTCGGGAGCTCTGGAAACACCATATATTTT,CASSVGSSGNTIYF
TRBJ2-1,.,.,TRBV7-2,TGTGCCAGCAGCCCGCCAGCAGGGCTCAATGAGCAGTTCTTC,CASSPPAGLNEQFF
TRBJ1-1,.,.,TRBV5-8,TGTGCCAGCAGCCTCGGGGGGGGTGTGAACACTGAAGCTTTCTTT,CASSLGGGVNTEAFF
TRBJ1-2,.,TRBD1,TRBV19,TGTGCCAGTAATCAGGACAGGGGTATCTATGGCTACACCTTC,CASNQDRGIYGYTF
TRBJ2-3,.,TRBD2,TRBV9,TGTGCCAGCAGCGTAGGGACTAGCGGGAGGGCCGGTACGCAGTATTTT,CASSVGTSGRAGTQYF
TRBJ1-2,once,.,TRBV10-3,TGTGCCATCAGTTCAGTCGTCCCCTATGGCTACACCTTC,CAISSVVPYGYTF
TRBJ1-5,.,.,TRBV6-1,TGTGCCAGCAGTGGTGGGGTAGGGGATAGCAATCAGCCCCAGCATTTT,CASSGGVGDSNQPQHF
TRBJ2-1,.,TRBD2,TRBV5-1,TGCGCCAGCAGCTTGGTTCGGAGCGGGGGATACAATGAGCAGTTCTTC,CASSLVRSGGYNEQFF
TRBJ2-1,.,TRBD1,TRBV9,TGTGCCAGCAGCACAACGACAGGGAGCAATGAGCAGTTCTTC,CASSTTTGSNEQFF